This TCR beta chain emerged from a study of blood T cells in healthy people across ages. The study recruited healthy Caucasian donors from Russia who were aged about 6 to 95. This clonotype was detected a few times. Its specificity is not known. V lost 1 base and J 6 bases, leaving 5 bases between the germline ends. Germline lookup yields CDR1 LGHNT and CDR2 FRNRAP. The length of the CDR3 is 12 residues. A sample-barcoded 5' primer and a J-beta primer mix were used in a second PCR of roughly 7 to 11 cycles. TCRdb itself ran the 5' RACE reads through MiXCR, one entry per CDR3 protein. Altogether around 850,000 distinct CDR3 sequences are present, around 36% being singletons, with the ten largest covering roughly 13%. Study-level results: The study found more naive CD4+ cells and higher diversity in long-lived than aged donors. Per million T cells, TCR beta diversity dropped roughly linearly as age increased.

Source material: blood. The sequence was obtained from a young man in good health. The gene calls are TRBV12-5 and TRBJ2-3; D is uncertain. The CDR3 bases are TGTGCTAGTGGTTTGGCGGAGGATACGCAGTATTTT. Its protein product is CASGLAEDTQYF.